These 23 T cell receptor beta chains were all obtained from the same sample, sequenced in a study of T cell repertoires and HLA-DP antigens. Their specific antigens are unknown. Data came from immunoSEQ multiplex PCR; TCRdb stores just in-frame clones and leaves some out. The sample records 90,000 to 130,000 clones, 80% to 95% being singletons. The sample taken for sequencing was CD4+ T cells from PBMCs. These receptors were obtained from a woman under 30 in good health and CMV-seronegative.

The chain employs TRBV9 and TRBJ2-1, with a tentative D call TRBD2 (6 bases). The germline gives CDR1 SGDLS, CDR2 YYNGEE. Trimming took 4 bases from V and 2 from J, leaving 7 bases between them. The CDR3 length is 13 residues. The CDR3 region is CASSTSTYNEQFF. The CDR3 DNA sequence: TGTGCCAGCAGCACTAGCACCTACAATGAGCAGTTCTTC.

The genes are TRBV15 and TRBJ1-2, with a possible D match to TRBD1 (5 bases). The V and J ends lost 0 bases and 1 base respectively, with 12 bases between them. Germline V gives CDR1 LNHNV, CDR2 YYDKDF (reference sequence). This CDR3 contains 16 residues. CDR3 sequence reads: CATSRDRGGVNYGYTF. The CDR3 DNA reads TGTGCCACCAGCAGAGATCGGGGGGGTGTTAACTATGGCTACACCTTC.

The chain couples TRBV5-1 to TRBJ2-2, with TRBD1 matching over 10 bases. CDR1 and CDR2 (germline): SGHRS, YFSETQ. Trimming at V came to 0 bases and at J to 6 bases, leaving 2 bases not matched to a gene. This CDR3 spans 15 amino acids. This CDR3 reads CASSLVGQGAGELFF. The CDR3 DNA reads TGCGCCAGCAGCTTGGTCGGACAGGGGGCCGGGGAGCTGTTTTTT. Full variable domain (rest looked up from reference TRBV5-1 and TRBJ2-2): KAGVTQTPRYLIKTRGQQVTLSCSPISGHRSVSWYQQTPGQGLQFLFEYFSETQRNKGNFPGRFSGRQFSNSRSEMNVSTLELGDSALYLCASSLVGQGAGELFFGEGSRLTVL.

The chain is built from TRBV28 and TRBJ2-3; TRBD2 agrees at 8 bases. This CDR3 comprises 15 residues. Germline V CDR1 and CDR2: MDHEN, SYDVKM. The junction had 5 bases not matched to a gene; V was cut back by 6 bases and J by 0 bases. CDR3 nucleotide sequence: TGTGCCAGCAGACCGCGGGGGGCTAGCACAGATACGCAGTATTTT. Translated: CASRPRGASTDTQYF.

This sequence joins TRBV28 and TRBJ1-1, with D possibly matching TRBD1 (6 bases). The CDR3 covers 16 residues. Trimming left V 3 bases short and J 5 bases short, with 19 bases between. CDR1 is MDHEN, CDR2 SYDVKM, per germline. The CDR3 region is CASSLGGASGWTEAFF. The DNA of the CDR3 is TGTGCCAGCAGTTTGGGGGGGGCTTCGGGATGGACTGAAGCTTTCTTT.

CDR3 sequence: CASAGSRVSFQYF. Written as DNA, the CDR3 is TGTGCCAGCGCTGGGTCCCGGGTATCCTTCCAGTACTTC. The rearrangement uses TRBV6-5 and TRBJ2-7; D uncertain. CDR3 size: 13 residues. With 8 bases removed from V and 10 bases from J, the gap between germline ends came to 21 bases. Germline values: CDR1 MNHEY, CDR2 SVGAGI.

The rearrangement joins TRBV7-2 to TRBJ1-2; no clear D. Germline V CDR1 and CDR2: SGHTA, FQGNSA. Trimming left V 5 bases short and J 0 bases short, with 13 bases between. The CDR3 is 15 amino acids. The CDR3 nucleotides read TGTGCCAGCAGCCCCTCTACAGAGGCTAACTATGGCTACACCTTC. It is translated as CASSPSTEANYGYTF. The variable domain in full, completed from reference TRBV7-2 and TRBJ1-2, reads GAGVSQSPSNKVTEKGKDVELRCDPISGHTALYWYRQSLGQGLEFLIYFQGNSAPDKSGLPSDRFSAERTGGSVSTLTIQRTQQEDSAVYLCASSPSTEANYGYTFGSGTRLTVV.

The chain uses TRBV21-1 and TRBJ2-7; TRBD2 is taken as the D call from the table, unchecked against the DNA. TRBV21-1 is labeled a pseudogene. The CDR3 covers 18 residues. The CDR3 sequence: CASRPGTSGRPVAYEQYF. The CDR3 DNA reads as TGTGCCAGCAGGCCCGGGACTAGCGGGAGGCCCGTCGCCTACGAGCAGTACTTC.

The rearrangement links TRBV7-9 to TRBJ2-3; 8 positions agree with TRBD2. Germline lookup yields CDR1 SEHNR and CDR2 FQNEAQ (reference sequence). This CDR3 spans 14 amino acids. Germline trimming cut 3 bases from V and 1 base from J; bases unmatched to any gene: 0. The CDR3 region is CASSLRGGTDTQYF. Here the CDR3 DNA reads TGTGCCAGCAGCTTGCGGGGGGGCACAGATACGCAGTATTTT.

This rearrangement joins TRBV18 to TRBJ2-1; TRBD1 or TRBD2 may be the D gene (5 bases each). Germline V gene sequence: CDR1 KGHSH, CDR2 LQKENI. Between the trimmed V and J ends, which lost 8 bases and 3 bases, there was a span of 26 bases. This CDR3 is built from 18 residues. The CDR3 DNA is TGTGCCAGCCGTACCGAGTTGCCGGGGCAGGGATACTACAATGAGCAGTTCTTC. Its protein product is CASRTELPGQGYYNEQFF.

This clone showed up just a few times. This chain joins TRBV27 and TRBJ2-1; tentatively, D is TRBD1 or TRBD2 (7 bases each). CDR3 length equals 16 residues. The V end was cut by 7 bases, the J end by 7 bases, with 23 bases between. Germline V gene lookup returns CDR1 MNHEY and CDR2 SMNVEV (reference sequence). DNA of the CDR3: TGTGCCAGCACCCAGGGGGGGAGCGGGCATTGGAATGAGCAGTTCTTC. It specifies CASTQGGSGHWNEQFF.

The chain combines TRBV7-2 with TRBJ2-7; D perhaps matches TRBD2 (5 bases). The length of the CDR3 is 12 residues. CDR1 SGHTA and CDR2 FQGNSA come from the germline V gene. V was shortened by 5 bases and J by 4 bases, with 9 bases between the two germline ends. The CDR3, as DNA: TGTGCCAGCAGCGCCACGGGGTACGAGCAGTACTTC. Encoded protein: CASSATGYEQYF.

The J gene is TRBJ2-3, the V gene TRBV6-6, with D perhaps TRBD1 (6 bases). Germline V gives CDR1 MNHNY, CDR2 SVGAGI (reference sequence). The CDR3 is 15 amino acids. The V end was cut by 6 bases, the J end by 2 bases, with 15 bases between. CDR3 residues: CASSSPRDNTDTQYF. Written as DNA, the CDR3 is TGTGCCAGCAGCTCCCCCCGGGACAACACAGATACGCAGTATTTT.

This rearrangement joins TRBV11-3 to TRBJ2-1; D might be TRBD2 (6 bases). This CDR3 contains 12 residues. Germline CDR1 and CDR2: SGHNT and YENEEA. Trimming left V 5 bases short and J 9 bases short, with 11 bases between. CDR3 residues: CASSTSGLEQFF. The CDR3 DNA is TGTGCCAGCAGCACAAGCGGGCTTGAGCAGTTCTTC.

The chain couples TRBV7-9 to TRBJ2-7; weak D call: TRBD1 (5 bases). The CDR3 consists of 14 residues. Germline V gives CDR1 SEHNR, CDR2 FQNEAQ (reference sequence). V was trimmed by 2 bases and J by 9 bases, leaving 17 bases between them. CDR3 nucleotide sequence: TGTGCCAGCAGCTTACTGTTGGACACCCAAGGGCAGTACTTC. It translates to CASSLLLDTQGQYF. Looking up the rest from reference TRBV7-9 and TRBJ2-7 gives the full variable domain: DTGVSQNPRHKITKRGQNVTFRCDPISEHNRLYWYRQTLGQGPEFLTYFQNEAQLEKSRLLSDRFSAERPKGSFSTLEIQRTEQGDSAMYLCASSLLLDTQGQYFGPGTRLTVT.

The chain couples TRBV7-8 to TRBJ1-6; TRBD1 is a possible D gene (6 bases). Trimming took off 5 bases at V and 6 bases at J, with 11 bases between the two ends. The germline V gene encodes CDR1 SGHVS and CDR2 FQNEAQ. CDR3 length: 14 amino acids. The CDR3 DNA follows: TGTGCCAGCAGCAACAGGGACCCTAATTCACCCCTCCACTTT. It translates to CASSNRDPNSPLHF.

This clone was found once. The chain uses TRBV25-1 and TRBJ2-1; D may correspond to TRBD1 or TRBD2 (5 bases each). Germline-derived CDR1 and CDR2 are MGHDK and SYGVNS. CDR3 size: 15 residues. The V and J ends lost 4 bases and 4 bases respectively, with 14 bases between them. The CDR3 DNA reads TGTGCCAGCAGTGTGGGCCCCGGGGCTTACAATGAGCAGTTCTTC. Its translation: CASSVGPGAYNEQFF.

This sequence joins TRBV30 and TRBJ2-1; perhaps TRBD2 as D (6 bases). The length of the CDR3 is 14 residues. V lost 6 bases and J lost 6, with 18 bases in between. The germline V gene encodes CDR1 GTSNPN and CDR2 SVGIG (reference sequence). CDR3 sequence reads: CACGTGTPLNEQFF. The CDR3 DNA is TGTGCCTGTGGGACCGGGACTCCACTCAATGAGCAGTTCTTC.

The V and J genes are TRBV30 and TRBJ1-3; D is uncertain. The CDR3 runs 13 residues. V was clipped by 1 base and J by 4 bases, with 8 bases between them. Germline V lookup: CDR1 GTSNPN, CDR2 SVGIG (reference sequence). In nucleotides, the CDR3 is TGTGCCTGGAGTGCCGGAGGGGGAAACACCATATATTTT. Its translation is CAWSAGGGNTIYF.

Notes on this clone: An end of the junction does not agree with germline; a read error may underlie this. The chain has TRBV7-7 and TRBJ2-1; the D gene is possibly TRBD2 (7 bases). The CDR3 covers 13 residues. Germline V gene lookup returns CDR1 SSHAT and CDR2 FNYEAQ (reference sequence). As DNA, the CDR3 is TGTGCTAGCAGTCGAGGGGGGGACAATGAGCAGTTCTTC. Protein product: CASSRGGDNEQFF.

The V call is TRBV27, the J call TRBJ2-7; D call uncertain. Germline CDR1 is MNHEY and CDR2 is SMNVEV (reference sequence). Trimming left V 5 bases short and J 4 bases short, with 15 bases between. CDR3 size: 14 residues. CDR3 sequence: CASSRAAKVYEQYF. CDR3 bases: TGTGCCAGCAGTAGGGCAGCGAAGGTTTACGAGCAGTACTTC.

This chain joins TRBV4-2 and TRBJ1-1; D unresolved. Trimming stripped 0 bases from V and 1 base from J, with 6 bases between. Germline V gene sequence: CDR1 LGHNA, CDR2 YNFKEQ. This CDR3 has 14 residues. The DNA of the CDR3 is TGTGCCAGCAGCCAAGATCGGCAGAACACTGAAGCTTTCTTT. Amino acid sequence: CASSQDRQNTEAFF.

The chain couples TRBV28 to TRBJ1-5; D possibly corresponds to TRBD1 (6 bases). CDR1 and CDR2 (germline): MDHEN, SYDVKM. Trimming cost V 5 bases and J 1 base, with 21 bases left between them. CDR3 length: 18 residues. CDR3 nucleotides: TGTGCCAGCAGTCCCGCCCAAAGGCGCAGGGGCAGCAATCAGCCCCAGCATTTT. Protein product: CASSPAQRRRGSNQPQHF.